A selection of T cell receptor beta chains follows, all from one sample in a study of Ad26.COV2.S vaccination and SARS-CoV-2 variants. The protocol was immunoSEQ multiplex PCR, while the TCRdb copy is restricted to in-frame clones and leaves out a portion. The sample yields a few hundred thousand clones, 80% to 95% seen once. The sequencing used peripheral blood, collected in a trial of Ad26.COV2.S vaccine versus placebo. Every receptor here comes from a person aged 18-65 years who received the Ad26.COV2.S COVID-19 vaccine or a placebo. Both conserved end residues are part of each CDR3. D genes are given only for firm matches. Clone size is not always given. Where it is, it says once, few, many or a class for expanded clones.

clone_size d_call j_call cdr3_length v_call cdr3_aa cdr3_nt
. TRBD2 TRBJ2-1 18 TRBV4-2 CASSQDKWAGGQAREQFF TGTGCCAGCAGCCAAGATAAGTGGGCGGGAGGCCAAGCCAGGGAGCAGTTCTTC
once . TRBJ2-1 15 TRBV7-2 CASSPYFDYHNEQFF TGTGCCAGCAGCCCCTACTTTGACTACCACAATGAGCAGTTCTTC
. . TRBJ1-2 16 TRBV9 CASSVDLGSSNYGYTF TGTGCCAGCAGCGTAGATCTGGGGTCGAGTAACTATGGCTACACCTTC
. TRBD2 TRBJ2-1 14 TRBV15 CATSYSGSSNEQFF TGTGCCACCAGCTATAGCGGGAGTTCGAATGAGCAGTTCTTC
. TRBD1 TRBJ1-1 16 TRBV5-1 CASSRGQVQMNTEAFF TGCGCCAGCAGCCGGGGACAGGTTCAAATGAACACTGAAGCTTTCTTT
. . TRBJ2-1 11 TRBV3-1/TRBV3-2 CASSRNNEQFF TGTGCCAGCAGCCGGAACAATGAGCAGTTCTTC
. TRBD1 TRBJ1-5 13 TRBV11-2 CASSSTGDQPQHF TGTGCCAGCAGCAGTACAGGGGACCAGCCCCAGCATTTT
. . TRBJ2-1 13 TRBV27 CASSLPGLDEQFF TGTGCCAGCAGTTTACCAGGGTTGGATGAGCAGTTCTTC
. TRBD1 TRBJ2-5 13 TRBV10-2 CASRRTGDETQYF TGCGCCAGCAGGAGGACAGGGGACGAGACCCAGTACTTC
. TRBD2 TRBJ2-7 14 TRBV18 CASSPGLATYEQYF TGTGCCAGCTCACCGGGACTAGCAACCTACGAGCAGTACTTC
. . TRBJ2-7 13 TRBV7-9 CASSALTGYEQYF TGTGCCAGCAGCGCATTAACTGGCTACGAGCAGTACTTC
. . TRBJ1-1 14 TRBV27 CASSFRHENTEAFF TGTGCCAGCAGTTTTCGACACGAGAACACTGAAGCTTTCTTT
. . TRBJ1-1 15 TRBV4-1 CASSQVGGLNTEAFF TGCGCCAGCAGCCAAGTTGGAGGCCTGAACACTGAAGCTTTCTTT
. . TRBJ2-7 13 TRBV6-5 CASSPMTGGEQYF TGTGCCAGCAGTCCAATGACTGGAGGCGAGCAGTACTTC
once TRBD2 TRBJ2-7 15 TRBV7-9 CASSPGAGGDYEQYF TGTGCCAGCAGCCCAGGGGCGGGAGGAGACTACGAGCAGTACTTC
. TRBD2 TRBJ2-5 15 TRBV5-4 CASSLAGTSGRTQYF TGTGCCAGCAGCTTGGCCGGGACTAGCGGGAGGACCCAGTACTTC
. TRBD2 TRBJ2-1 15 TRBV19 CASKGPSGGDNEQFF TGTGCCAGTAAAGGGCCTAGCGGGGGGGACAATGAGCAGTTCTTC
. . TRBJ2-3 15 TRBV9 CASSVPGPGTDTQYF TGTGCCAGCAGCGTACCGGGACCCGGCACAGATACGCAGTATTTT
few TRBD1 TRBJ2-7 16 TRBV12-5 CASGLVLKQGADEQYF TGTGCTAGTGGTTTGGTCCTAAAACAGGGGGCTGACGAGCAGTACTTC
few TRBD2 TRBJ2-2 16 TRBV5-5 CASSLTSGSYTGELFF TGTGCCAGCAGCCTAACTAGCGGGAGCTATACCGGGGAGCTGTTTTTT
. . TRBJ2-2 15 TRBV6-5 CASRKASTNTGELFF TGTGCCAGCAGGAAAGCGAGCACAAACACCGGGGAGCTGTTTTTT
. TRBD1 TRBJ1-1 15 TRBV5-6 CASSLGDRQNTEAFF TGTGCCAGCAGCTTGGGGGACAGACAGAACACTGAAGCTTTCTTT
. TRBD1 TRBJ1-5 16 TRBV19 CASSKSGTVSNQPQHF TGTGCCAGTAGTAAATCCGGGACAGTCAGCAATCAGCCCCAGCATTTT
. . TRBJ1-1 15 TRBV5-1 CASSLAGHSNTEAFF TGCGCCAGCAGCTTAGCGGGACACTCGAACACTGAAGCTTTCTTT
. TRBD1 TRBJ1-2 15 TRBV30 CAWSQPGQERYGYTF TGTGCCTGGAGTCAACCGGGACAGGAAAGATATGGCTACACCTTC
once . TRBJ2-7 13 TRBV5-1 CASSGGEYYEQYF TGCGCCAGCAGCGGTGGGGAATACTACGAGCAGTACTTC
. . TRBJ1-1 11 TRBV6-5 CASSMNTEAFF TGTGCCAGCAGTATGAACACTGAAGCTTTCTTT
. TRBD2 TRBJ2-7 16 TRBV9 CASSVGTSGVSYEQYF TGTGCCAGCAGCGTCGGGACTAGCGGCGTCTCCTACGAGCAGTACTTC
once TRBD2 TRBJ2-3 18 TRBV7-6 CASSGGLAGALSTDTQYF TGTGCCAGCAGCGGGGGACTAGCGGGAGCCCTTTCCACAGATACGCAGTATTTT